A selection of T cell receptor beta chains follows, all from one sample in a study of vaccination and CD4 T cells after COVID-19. TCRdb used MiXCR to reprocess the PCR reads, holding one entry per CDR3 protein. The repertoire includes 20,000 to 25,000 distinct CDR3 sequences, 60% to 80% of them detected once, and roughly 23% sits in the top ten. For these TCRs, the target antigens are not known. The specimen comprised CD4+ T cells from blood, cultured in vitro, sampled before SARS-CoV-2 vaccination. These receptors all come from a human donor who received a COVID-19 vaccine. Both conserved end residues are part of each CDR3. D genes are given only for firm matches. Size tells how often a clone was seen (once, few, many) or the class of an expanded clone, and some rows leave it out.

D	V	size	J	CDR3	DNA
TRBD2	TRBV7-6	few	TRBJ2-7	CASSQTSGDYEQYF	TGTGCCAGCAGCCAGACTAGCGGGGACTACGAGCAGTACTTC
NA	TRBV5-4	NA	TRBJ1-6	CASSRTGSGSPLHF	TGTGCCAGCAGCCGGACGGGGTCCGGTTCACCCCTCCACTTT
NA	TRBV20-1	NA	TRBJ2-5	CSAGRRPETQYF	TGCAGTGCGGGCCGGCGTCCGGAGACCCAGTACTTC
NA	TRBV24-1	few	TRBJ1-2	CATSDSRNYGYTF	TGTGCCACCAGTGATTCCAGAAACTATGGCTACACCTTC
NA	TRBV24-1	few	TRBJ1-5	CATSDSRAGPNQPQHF	TGTGCCACCAGTGATTCTCGGGCCGGGCCAAATCAGCCCCAGCATTTT
NA	TRBV7-9	few	TRBJ1-2	CASSLGAGFTDYGYTF	TGTGCCAGCAGCTTGGGGGCAGGGTTTACTGACTATGGCTACACCTTC
TRBD1	TRBV24-1	NA	TRBJ2-1	CATSDPGQVNEQFF	TGTGCCACCAGTGACCCTGGACAGGTCAATGAGCAGTTCTTC
NA	TRBV18	NA	TRBJ1-1	CASSPGLPVDGTEAFF	TGTGCCAGCTCACCAGGGTTGCCCGTCGACGGGACTGAAGCTTTCTTT
TRBD1	TRBV6-1	few	TRBJ1-2	CASSRGQSYGYTF	TGTGCCAGCAGCCGGGGACAGAGCTATGGCTACACCTTC
TRBD1	TRBV2	NA	TRBJ1-5	CASSRDRVFNQPQHF	TGTGCCAGCAGTAGGGACAGGGTGTTCAATCAGCCCCAGCATTTT
NA	TRBV20-1	NA	TRBJ2-7	CSARGLSGYSYEQYF	TGCAGTGCTAGAGGTCTGTCAGGTTACTCCTACGAGCAGTACTTC
NA	TRBV2	NA	TRBJ1-1	CASSEGGEILNTEAFF	TGTGCCAGCAGTGAAGGAGGGGAGATATTGAACACTGAAGCTTTCTTT
TRBD2	TRBV6-2/TRBV6-3	NA	TRBJ2-3	CASSYSTSGGPDTQYF	TGTGCCAGCAGTTACTCGACTAGCGGGGGTCCAGATACGCAGTATTTT
NA	TRBV7-8	few	TRBJ1-4	CASSLGVRGEKLFF	TGTGCCAGCAGCTTAGGGGTTCGAGGTGAAAAACTGTTTTTT
TRBD1	TRBV7-9	NA	TRBJ2-7	CASSLAGTASYEQYF	TGTGCCAGCAGCTTGGCAGGGACAGCCTCCTACGAGCAGTACTTC
TRBD1	TRBV12-5	NA	TRBJ1-2	CASGLAGGQGHGYTF	TGTGCTAGTGGTTTGGCTGGGGGACAGGGACATGGCTACACCTTC
NA	TRBV10-3	few	TRBJ1-5	CAISESTGLNQPQHF	TGTGCCATCAGTGAGTCGACAGGACTGAATCAGCCCCAGCATTTT
TRBD2	TRBV5-1	NA	TRBJ2-5	CASSLARGGRETQYF	TGCGCCAGCAGCTTGGCGCGGGGGGGACGTGAGACCCAGTACTTC